This T cell receptor beta chain was found in a study of blood T cell repertoires in COVID-19. The authors' processing: Reference gene primer amplification in the assay estimated nucleated cell counts. Some clones are missing from TCRdb's copy, which holds only in-frame ones; the method was immunoSEQ multiplex PCR. The V and J calls and the clone size are those of that table, but D and trimming were determined from the DNA. The sample lists 170,000 or so clones; less than 90% were seen once. What was sequenced was peripheral blood. The sequence was collected from a man aged 18 to 29 with active or convalescent COVID-19.

The CDR3 reads CASSRGDRARQPQHF. The CDR3, as DNA: TGTGCCAGCAGTCGAGGGGACAGGGCGAGACAGCCCCAGCATTTT. This sequence joins TRBV6-6 and TRBJ1-5, with TRBD1 identical over 9 bases. With 5 bases clipped from V and 7 bases from J, the junction kept 9 bases outside the gene matches. Germline V gene lookup returns CDR1 MNHNY and CDR2 SVGAGI (reference sequence). The CDR3 is 15 residues long.